The TCR beta chain under discussion was sequenced for a study of cytomegalovirus exposure and HLA in healthy donors. PCR was performed using 60 Vbeta and 13 Jbeta primers. Assay used: immunoSEQ multiplex PCR; TCRdb lists only in-frame clones, some missing. The sample's table shows more than 45,000 clones. The sample was PBMCs. The source of this sequence is a woman aged 55-75 years in good health and CMV-seropositive.

CDR3 amino acids: CASSLVGAYGYTF. The DNA of the CDR3 is TGCGCCAGCAGCTTGGTGGGGGCCTATGGCTACACCTTC. The gene calls are TRBV5-1 and TRBJ1-2, with D possibly matching TRBD1 (6 bases). V was clipped by 0 bases and J by 4 bases, with 7 bases between them. The germline V gene encodes CDR1 SGHRS and CDR2 YFSETQ. This CDR3 has 13 residues.